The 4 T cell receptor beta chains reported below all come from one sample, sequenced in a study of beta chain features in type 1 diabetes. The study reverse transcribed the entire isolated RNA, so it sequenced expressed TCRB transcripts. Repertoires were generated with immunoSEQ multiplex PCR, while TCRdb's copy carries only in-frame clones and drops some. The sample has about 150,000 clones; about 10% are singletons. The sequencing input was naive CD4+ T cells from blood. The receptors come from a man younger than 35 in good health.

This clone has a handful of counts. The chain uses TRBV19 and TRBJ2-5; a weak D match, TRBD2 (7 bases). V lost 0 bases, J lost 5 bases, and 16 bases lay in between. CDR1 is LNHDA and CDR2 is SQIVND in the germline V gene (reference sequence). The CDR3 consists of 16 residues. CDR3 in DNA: TGTGCCAGTAGTATAGATCTAGGGGGGGCCGGGGAGACCCAGTACTTC. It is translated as CASSIDLGGAGETQYF. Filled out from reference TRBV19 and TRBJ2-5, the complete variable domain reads DGGITQSPKYLFRKEGQNVTLSCEQNLNHDAMYWYRQDPGQGLRLIYYSQIVNDFQKGDIAEGYSVSREKKESFPLTVTSAQKNPTAFYLCASSIDLGGAGETQYFGPGTRLLVL.

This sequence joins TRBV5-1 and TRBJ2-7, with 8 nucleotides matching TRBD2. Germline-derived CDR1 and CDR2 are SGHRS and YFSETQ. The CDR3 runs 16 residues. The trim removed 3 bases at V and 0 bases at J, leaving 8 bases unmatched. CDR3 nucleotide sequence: TGCGCCAGCAGCTCGAAAGAAAGCGGGGGCTCCTACGAGCAGTACTTC. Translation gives CASSSKESGGSYEQYF. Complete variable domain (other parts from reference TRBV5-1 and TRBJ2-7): KAGVTQTPRYLIKTRGQQVTLSCSPISGHRSVSWYQQTPGQGLQFLFEYFSETQRNKGNFPGRFSGRQFSNSRSEMNVSTLELGDSALYLCASSSKESGGSYEQYFGPGTRLTVT.

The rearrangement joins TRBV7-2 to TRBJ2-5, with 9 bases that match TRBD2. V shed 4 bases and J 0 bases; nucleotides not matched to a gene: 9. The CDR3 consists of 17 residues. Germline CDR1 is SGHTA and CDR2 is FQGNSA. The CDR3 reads CASSSGGGVTYQETQYF. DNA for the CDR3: TGTGCCAGCAGCTCGGGCGGGGGGGTCACGTACCAAGAGACCCAGTACTTC.

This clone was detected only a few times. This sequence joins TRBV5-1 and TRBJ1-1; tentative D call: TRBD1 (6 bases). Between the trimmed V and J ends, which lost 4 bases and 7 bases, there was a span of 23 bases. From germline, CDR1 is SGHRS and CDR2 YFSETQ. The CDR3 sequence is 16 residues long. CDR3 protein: CASSKSDSPYSFEAFF. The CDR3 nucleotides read TGCGCCAGCAGCAAATCGGACAGTCCTTATTCATTTGAAGCTTTCTTT.